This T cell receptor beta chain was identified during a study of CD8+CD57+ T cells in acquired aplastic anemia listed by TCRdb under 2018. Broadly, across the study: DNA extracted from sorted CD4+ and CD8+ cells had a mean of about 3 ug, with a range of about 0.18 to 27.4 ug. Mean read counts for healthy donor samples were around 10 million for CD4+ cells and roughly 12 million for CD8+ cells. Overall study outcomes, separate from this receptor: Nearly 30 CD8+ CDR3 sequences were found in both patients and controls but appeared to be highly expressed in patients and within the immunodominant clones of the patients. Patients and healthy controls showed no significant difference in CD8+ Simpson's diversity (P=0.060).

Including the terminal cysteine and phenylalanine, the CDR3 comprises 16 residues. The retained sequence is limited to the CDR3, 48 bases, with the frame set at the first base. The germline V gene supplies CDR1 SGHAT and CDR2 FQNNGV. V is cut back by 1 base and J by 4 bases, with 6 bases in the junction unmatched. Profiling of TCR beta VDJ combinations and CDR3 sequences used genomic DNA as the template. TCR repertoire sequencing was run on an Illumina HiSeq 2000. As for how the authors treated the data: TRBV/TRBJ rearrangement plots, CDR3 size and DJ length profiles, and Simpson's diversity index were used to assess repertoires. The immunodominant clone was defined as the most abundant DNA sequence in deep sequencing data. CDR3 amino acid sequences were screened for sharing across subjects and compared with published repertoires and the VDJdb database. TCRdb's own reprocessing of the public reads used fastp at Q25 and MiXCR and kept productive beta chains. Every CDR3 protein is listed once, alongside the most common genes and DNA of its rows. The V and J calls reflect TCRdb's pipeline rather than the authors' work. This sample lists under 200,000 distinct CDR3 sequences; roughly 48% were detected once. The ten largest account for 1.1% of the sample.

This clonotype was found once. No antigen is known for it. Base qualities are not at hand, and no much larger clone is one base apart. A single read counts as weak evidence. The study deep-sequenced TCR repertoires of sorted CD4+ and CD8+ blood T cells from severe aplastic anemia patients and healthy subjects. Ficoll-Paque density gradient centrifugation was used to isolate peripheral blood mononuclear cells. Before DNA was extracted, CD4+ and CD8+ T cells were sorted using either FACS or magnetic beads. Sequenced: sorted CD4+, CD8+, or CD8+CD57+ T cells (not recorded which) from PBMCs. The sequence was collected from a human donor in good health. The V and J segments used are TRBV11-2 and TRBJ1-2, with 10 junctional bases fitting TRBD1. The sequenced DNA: TGTGCCAGCAGCTTAGGCACCGGGACAGGGGCCTATGGCTACACCTTC. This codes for CASSLGTGTGAYGYTF.